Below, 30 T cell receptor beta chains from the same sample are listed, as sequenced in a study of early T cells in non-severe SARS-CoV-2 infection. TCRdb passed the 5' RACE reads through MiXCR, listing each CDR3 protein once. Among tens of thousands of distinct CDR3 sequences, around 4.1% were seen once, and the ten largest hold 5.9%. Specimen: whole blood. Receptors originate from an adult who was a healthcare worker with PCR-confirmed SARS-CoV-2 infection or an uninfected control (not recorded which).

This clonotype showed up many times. In nucleotides, the CDR3 is TGTGCCAGCAGCGTAGGGTTAGCGGGAGTGGGGGAGCAGTACTTC. Translating it yields CASSVGLAGVGEQYF. The chain joins TRBV9 to TRBJ2-7, with 9 bases fitting TRBD2. The V gene's germline CDR1 is SGDLS and CDR2 YYNGEE. V dropped 0 bases and J dropped 7; count of bases not matched to a gene: 8. The CDR3 has 15 amino acids.

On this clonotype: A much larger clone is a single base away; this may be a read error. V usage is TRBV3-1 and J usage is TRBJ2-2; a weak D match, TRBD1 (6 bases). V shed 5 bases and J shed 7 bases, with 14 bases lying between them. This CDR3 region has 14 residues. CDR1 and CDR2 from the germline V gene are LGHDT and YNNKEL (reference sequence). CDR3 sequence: CASSRDTFIGELFF. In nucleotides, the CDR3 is TGTGCCAGCAGCAGGGACACCTTCATCGGGGAGCTGTTTTTT.

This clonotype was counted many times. The CDR3 DNA reads TGTGCCAGCAGCCAAGGCGTGTTAGCGGGAGCTTACAATGAGCAGTTCTTC. Its protein is CASSQGVLAGAYNEQFF. The rearrangement uses TRBV4-2 and TRBJ2-1, with 9 bases aligning to TRBD2. Germline values: CDR1 LGHNA, CDR2 YNFKEQ. The CDR3 is made up of 17 amino acids. The ends lost 1 base at V and 4 bases at J; junction bases unmatched: 8.

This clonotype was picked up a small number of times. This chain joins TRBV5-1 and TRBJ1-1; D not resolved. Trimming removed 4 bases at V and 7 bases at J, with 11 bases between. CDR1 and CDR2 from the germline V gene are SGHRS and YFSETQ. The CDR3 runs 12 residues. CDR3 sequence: CASSQTLGEAFF. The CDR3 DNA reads TGCGCCAGCAGCCAGACCCTAGGTGAAGCTTTCTTT. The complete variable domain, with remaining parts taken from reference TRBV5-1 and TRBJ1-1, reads KAGVTQTPRYLIKTRGQQVTLSCSPISGHRSVSWYQQTPGQGLQFLFEYFSETQRNKGNFPGRFSGRQFSNSRSEMNVSTLELGDSALYLCASSQTLGEAFFGQGTRLTVV.

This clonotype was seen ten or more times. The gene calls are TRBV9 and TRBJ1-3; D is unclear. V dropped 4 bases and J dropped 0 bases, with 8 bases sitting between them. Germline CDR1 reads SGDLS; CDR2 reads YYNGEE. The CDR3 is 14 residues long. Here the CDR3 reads CASSSQDSGNTIYF. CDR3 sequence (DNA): TGTGCCAGCAGCTCCCAGGACTCTGGAAACACCATATATTTT.

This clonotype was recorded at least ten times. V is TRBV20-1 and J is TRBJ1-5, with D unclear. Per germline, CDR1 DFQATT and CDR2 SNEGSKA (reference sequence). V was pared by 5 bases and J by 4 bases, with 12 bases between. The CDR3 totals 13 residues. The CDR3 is CSAETDRNQPQHF. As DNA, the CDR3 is TGCAGTGCTGAGACCGATAGGAATCAGCCCCAGCATTTT.

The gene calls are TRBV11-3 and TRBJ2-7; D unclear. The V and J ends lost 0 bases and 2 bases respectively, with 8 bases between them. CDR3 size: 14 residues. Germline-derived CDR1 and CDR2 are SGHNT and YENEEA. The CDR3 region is CASSLDPRAYEQYF. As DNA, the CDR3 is TGTGCCAGCAGCTTAGATCCAAGAGCCTACGAGCAGTACTTC.

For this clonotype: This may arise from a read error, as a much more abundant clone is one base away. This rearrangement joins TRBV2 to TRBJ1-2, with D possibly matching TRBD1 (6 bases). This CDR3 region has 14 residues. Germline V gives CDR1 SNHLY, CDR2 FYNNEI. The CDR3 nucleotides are TGTGCCGGCAGTCCCCCCGTTGCAGGGGCTGGCTACACCTTC. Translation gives CAGSPPVAGAGYTF.

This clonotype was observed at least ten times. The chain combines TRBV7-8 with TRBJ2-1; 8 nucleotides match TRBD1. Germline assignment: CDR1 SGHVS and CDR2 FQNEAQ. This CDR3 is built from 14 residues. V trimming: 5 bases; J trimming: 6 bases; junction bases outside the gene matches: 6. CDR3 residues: CASSLDRDPNEQFF. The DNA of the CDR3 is TGTGCCAGCAGCCTGGACAGGGACCCCAATGAGCAGTTCTTC.

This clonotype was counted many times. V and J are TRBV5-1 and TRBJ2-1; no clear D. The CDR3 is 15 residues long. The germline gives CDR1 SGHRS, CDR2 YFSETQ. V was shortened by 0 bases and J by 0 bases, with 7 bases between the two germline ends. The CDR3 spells CASSLASASYNEQFF. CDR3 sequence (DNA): TGCGCCAGCAGCTTGGCGTCGGCCTCCTACAATGAGCAGTTCTTC.

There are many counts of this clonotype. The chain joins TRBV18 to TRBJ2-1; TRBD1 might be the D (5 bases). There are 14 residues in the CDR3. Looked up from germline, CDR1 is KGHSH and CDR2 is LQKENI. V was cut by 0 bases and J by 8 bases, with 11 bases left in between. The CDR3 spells CASSPPGQGDEQFF. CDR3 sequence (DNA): TGTGCCAGCTCACCACCGGGGCAGGGCGATGAGCAGTTCTTC.

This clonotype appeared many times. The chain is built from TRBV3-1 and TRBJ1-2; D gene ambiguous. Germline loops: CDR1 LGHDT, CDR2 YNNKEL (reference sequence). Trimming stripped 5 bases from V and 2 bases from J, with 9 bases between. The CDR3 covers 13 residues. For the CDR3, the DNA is TGTGCCAGCAGCTTTGAACGAAACTATGGCTACACCTTC. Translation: CASSFERNYGYTF.

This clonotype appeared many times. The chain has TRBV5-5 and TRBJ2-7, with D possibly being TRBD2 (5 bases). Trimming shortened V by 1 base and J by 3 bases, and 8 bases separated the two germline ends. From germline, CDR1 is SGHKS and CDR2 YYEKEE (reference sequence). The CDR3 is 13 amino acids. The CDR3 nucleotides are TGTGCCAGCAGCTTGCGACGGGGCTACGAGCAGTACTTC. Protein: CASSLRRGYEQYF.

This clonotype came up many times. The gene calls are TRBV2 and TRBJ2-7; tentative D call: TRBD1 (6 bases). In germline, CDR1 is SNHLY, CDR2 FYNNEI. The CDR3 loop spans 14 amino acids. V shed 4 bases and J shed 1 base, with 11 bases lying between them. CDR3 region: CASSAQGISYEQYF. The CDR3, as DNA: TGTGCCAGCAGTGCTCAGGGGATTTCCTACGAGCAGTACTTC.

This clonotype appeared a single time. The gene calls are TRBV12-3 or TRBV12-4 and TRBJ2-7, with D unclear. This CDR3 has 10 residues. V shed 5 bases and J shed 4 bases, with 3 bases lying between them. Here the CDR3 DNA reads TGTGCCAGCAGTCTTTACGAGCAGTACTTC. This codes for CASSLYEQYF.

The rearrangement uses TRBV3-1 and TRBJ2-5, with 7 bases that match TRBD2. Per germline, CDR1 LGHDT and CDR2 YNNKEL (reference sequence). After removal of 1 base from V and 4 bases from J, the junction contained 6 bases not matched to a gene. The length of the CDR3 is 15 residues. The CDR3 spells CASSQAPSGVETQYF. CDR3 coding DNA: TGTGCCAGCAGCCAAGCTCCTAGCGGCGTAGAGACCCAGTACTTC.

Here the CDR3 reads CASTQGGRLGQPQHF. The CDR3 DNA is TGTGCCAGCACCCAGGGCGGACGTTTGGGACAACCCCAGCATTTT. The chain recombines TRBV12-3 or TRBV12-4 with TRBJ1-5; perhaps TRBD1 as D (6 bases). This CDR3 region has 15 residues. Trimming left V 7 bases short and J 10 bases short, with 23 bases between.

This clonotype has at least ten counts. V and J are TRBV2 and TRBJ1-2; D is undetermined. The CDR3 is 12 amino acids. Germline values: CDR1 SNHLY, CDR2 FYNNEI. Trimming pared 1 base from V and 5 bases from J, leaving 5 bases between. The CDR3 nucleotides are TGTGCCAGCAGTGAAGTGGGATATGGCTACACCTTC. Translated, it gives CASSEVGYGYTF.

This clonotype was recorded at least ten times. CDR3 bases: TGTGCCAGCAGTGAGCGGGACACAGATACGCAGTATTTT. Protein product: CASSERDTDTQYF. The chain combines TRBV6-4 with TRBJ2-3; D might be TRBD2 (6 bases). V lost 3 bases, J lost 2 bases, and 6 bases lay in between. Germline values: CDR1 MRHNA, CDR2 SNTAGT. CDR3 length equals 13 residues.

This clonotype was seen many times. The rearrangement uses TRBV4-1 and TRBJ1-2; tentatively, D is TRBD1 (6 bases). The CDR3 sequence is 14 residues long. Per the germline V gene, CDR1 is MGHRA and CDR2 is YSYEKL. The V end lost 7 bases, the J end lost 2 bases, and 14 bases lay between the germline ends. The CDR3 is CASTPVQGNYGYTF. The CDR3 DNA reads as TGCGCCAGCACCCCTGTGCAGGGGAACTATGGCTACACCTTC.

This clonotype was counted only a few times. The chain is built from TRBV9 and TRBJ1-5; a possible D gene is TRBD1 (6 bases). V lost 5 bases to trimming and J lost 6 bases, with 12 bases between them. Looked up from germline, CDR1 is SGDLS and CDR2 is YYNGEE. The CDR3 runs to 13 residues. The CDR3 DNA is TGTGCCAGCAGTGTGGGGGCGGGTCAGCCCCAGCATTTT. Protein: CASSVGAGQPQHF.

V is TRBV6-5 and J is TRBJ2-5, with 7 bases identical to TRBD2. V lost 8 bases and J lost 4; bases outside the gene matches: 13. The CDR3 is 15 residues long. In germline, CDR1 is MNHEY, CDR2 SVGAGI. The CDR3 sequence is CASQLTVGGGETQYF. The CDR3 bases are TGTGCCAGCCAGCTAACAGTGGGCGGGGGAGAGACCCAGTACTTC.

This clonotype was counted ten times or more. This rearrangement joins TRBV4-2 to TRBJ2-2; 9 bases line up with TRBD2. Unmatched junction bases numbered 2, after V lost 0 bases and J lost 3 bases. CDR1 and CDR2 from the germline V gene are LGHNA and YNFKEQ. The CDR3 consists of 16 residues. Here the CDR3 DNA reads TGTGCCAGCAGCCAAGATAGCGGGGGATACACCGGGGAGCTGTTTTTT. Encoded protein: CASSQDSGGYTGELFF.

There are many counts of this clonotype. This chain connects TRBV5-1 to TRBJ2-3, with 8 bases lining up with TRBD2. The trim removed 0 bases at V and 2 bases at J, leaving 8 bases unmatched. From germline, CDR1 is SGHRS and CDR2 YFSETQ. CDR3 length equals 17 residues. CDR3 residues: CASSLVRAGAFTDTQYF. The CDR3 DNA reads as TGCGCCAGCAGCTTGGTGCGAGCGGGGGCCTTCACAGATACGCAGTATTTT.

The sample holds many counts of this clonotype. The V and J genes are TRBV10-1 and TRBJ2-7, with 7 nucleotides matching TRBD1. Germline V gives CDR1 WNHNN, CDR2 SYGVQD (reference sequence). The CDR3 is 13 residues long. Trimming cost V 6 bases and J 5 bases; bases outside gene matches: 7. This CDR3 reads CASSSGQDDEQYF. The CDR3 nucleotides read TGCGCCAGCAGCTCCGGACAGGACGACGAGCAGTACTTC.

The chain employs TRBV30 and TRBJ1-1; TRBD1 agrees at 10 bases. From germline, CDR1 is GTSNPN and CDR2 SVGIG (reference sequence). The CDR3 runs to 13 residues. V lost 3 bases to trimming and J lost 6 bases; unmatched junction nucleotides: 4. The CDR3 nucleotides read TGTGCCTGGAGGGGACAGGGGACCGCTGAAGCTTTCTTT. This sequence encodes CAWRGQGTAEAFF.

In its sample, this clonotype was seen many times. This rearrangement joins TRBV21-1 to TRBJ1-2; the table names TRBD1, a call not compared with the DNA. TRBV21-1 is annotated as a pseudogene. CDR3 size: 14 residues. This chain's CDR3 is CASSQGRTFYGYTF. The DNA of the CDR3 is TGTGCCAGCTCTCAGGGTCGTACGTTCTATGGCTACACCTTC.

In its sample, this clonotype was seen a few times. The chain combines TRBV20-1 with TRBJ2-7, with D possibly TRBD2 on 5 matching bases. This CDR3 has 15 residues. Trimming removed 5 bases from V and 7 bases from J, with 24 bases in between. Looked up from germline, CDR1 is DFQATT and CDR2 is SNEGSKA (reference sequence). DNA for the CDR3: TGCAGTGCTTCTGGGGAATATCGAGGGCCAAAGGAGCAGTACTTC. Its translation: CSASGEYRGPKEQYF.

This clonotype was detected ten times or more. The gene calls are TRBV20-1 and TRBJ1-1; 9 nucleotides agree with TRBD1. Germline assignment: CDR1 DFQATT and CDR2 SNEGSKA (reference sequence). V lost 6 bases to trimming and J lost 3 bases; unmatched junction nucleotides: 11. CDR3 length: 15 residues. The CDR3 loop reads CSAGTGTARDTEAFF. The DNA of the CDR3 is TGCAGTGCCGGGACAGGGACGGCCAGGGACACTGAAGCTTTCTTT.

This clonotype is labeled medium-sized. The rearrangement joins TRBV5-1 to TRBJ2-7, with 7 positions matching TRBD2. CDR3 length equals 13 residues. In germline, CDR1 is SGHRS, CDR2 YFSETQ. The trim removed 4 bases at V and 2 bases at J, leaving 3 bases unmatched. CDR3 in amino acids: CASSSLAAYEQYF. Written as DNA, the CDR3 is TGCGCCAGCAGCAGCCTAGCGGCCTACGAGCAGTACTTC.